The clone carrying this T cell receptor beta chain was counted a single time. What it binds is not known. The junction departs from germline at one end; a sequencing error may be responsible. The CDR3 contains 11 residues. Germline values: CDR1 SGHVS, CDR2 FQNEAQ. The authors made TCR cDNA by 5'RACE template switching, adding a universal primer site and UMIs. TCRdb re-derived calls from the 5' RACE reads in MiXCR, one entry per CDR3 protein. The sample has roughly 300,000 distinct CDR3 sequences; 7% to 9% are singletons. These data are taken from a study of T cells after yellow fever vaccination. The overall study: With SMART-Seq v4 Ultra Low Input, the fractions containing low cell numbers were prepared. Findings and limits, study-wide: Though weaker, the secondary response peaked faster, on day 5 versus 15. The booster saw the reappearance of most primary-vaccination clones (approximately 97% CD4, 88% CD8).

This TCR was recovered from a man between 18 and 29 years old who received the YFV17D yellow fever vaccine. The material sequenced was PBMCs, taken roughly seven weeks after the first yellow fever vaccination. The rearrangement uses TRBV7-8 and TRBJ2-5; D is undetermined. CDR3 nucleotide sequence: TGTGCCAGCGGCTTAGGCAAGACCCAGTACTTC. Protein product: CASGLGKTQYF.